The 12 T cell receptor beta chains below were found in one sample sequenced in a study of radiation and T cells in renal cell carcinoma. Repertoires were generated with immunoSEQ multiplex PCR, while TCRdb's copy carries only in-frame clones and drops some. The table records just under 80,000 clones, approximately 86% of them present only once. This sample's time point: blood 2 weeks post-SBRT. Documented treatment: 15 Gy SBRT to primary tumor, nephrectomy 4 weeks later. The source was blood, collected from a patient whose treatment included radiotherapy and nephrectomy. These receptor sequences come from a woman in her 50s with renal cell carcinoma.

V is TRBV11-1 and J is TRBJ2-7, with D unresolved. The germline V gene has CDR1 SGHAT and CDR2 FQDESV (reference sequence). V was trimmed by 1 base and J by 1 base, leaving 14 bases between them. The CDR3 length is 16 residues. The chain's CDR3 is CASSLGGSTGSYEQYF. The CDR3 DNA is TGTGCCAGCAGCTTAGGGGGATCGACCGGTTCCTACGAGCAGTACTTC.

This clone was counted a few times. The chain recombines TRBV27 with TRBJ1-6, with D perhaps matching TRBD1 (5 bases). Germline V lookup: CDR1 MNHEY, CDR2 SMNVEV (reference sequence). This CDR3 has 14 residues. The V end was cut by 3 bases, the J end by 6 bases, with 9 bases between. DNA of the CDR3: TGTGCCAGCAGTTTGGGGCAGCCTAATTCACCCCTCCACTTT. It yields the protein CASSLGQPNSPLHF.

This chain's CDR3 is CASSSRSLGPGGETQYF. The CDR3, as DNA: TGCGCCAGCAGCTCAAGATCGCTCGGGCCAGGCGGGGAGACCCAGTACTTC. The genes are TRBV5-1 and TRBJ2-5; D perhaps matches TRBD2 (5 bases). Per germline, CDR1 SGHRS and CDR2 YFSETQ. CDR3 length: 17 residues. Deletions cut 3 bases from V and 5 bases from J, with 23 bases between.

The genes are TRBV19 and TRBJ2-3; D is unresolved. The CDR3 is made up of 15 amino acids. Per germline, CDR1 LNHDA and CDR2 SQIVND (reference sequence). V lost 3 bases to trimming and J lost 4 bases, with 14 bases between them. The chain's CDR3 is CASSIQTPGPDTQYF. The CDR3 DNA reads TGTGCCAGTAGTATCCAGACCCCGGGCCCAGATACGCAGTATTTT.

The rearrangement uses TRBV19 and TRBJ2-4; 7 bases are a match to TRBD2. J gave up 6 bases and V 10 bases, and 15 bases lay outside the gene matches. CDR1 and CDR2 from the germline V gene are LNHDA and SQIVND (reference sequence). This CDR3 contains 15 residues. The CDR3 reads CATRETSFLGNIQYF. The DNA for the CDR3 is TGTGCCACCCGAGAGACTAGCTTTTTAGGAAACATTCAGTACTTC.

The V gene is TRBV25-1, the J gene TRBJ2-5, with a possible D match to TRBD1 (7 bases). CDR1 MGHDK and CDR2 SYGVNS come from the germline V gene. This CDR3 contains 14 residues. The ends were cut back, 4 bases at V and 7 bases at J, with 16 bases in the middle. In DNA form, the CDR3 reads TGTGCCAGCAGTGTGACGGGGCAGGGGGGGACCCAGTACTTC. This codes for CASSVTGQGGTQYF.

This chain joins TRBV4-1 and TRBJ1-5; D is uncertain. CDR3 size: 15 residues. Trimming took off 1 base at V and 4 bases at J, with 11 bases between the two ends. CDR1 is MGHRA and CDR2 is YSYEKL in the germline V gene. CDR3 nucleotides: TGCGCCAGCAGCCAAGGATGGACGGTAAATCAGCCCCAGCATTTT. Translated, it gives CASSQGWTVNQPQHF.

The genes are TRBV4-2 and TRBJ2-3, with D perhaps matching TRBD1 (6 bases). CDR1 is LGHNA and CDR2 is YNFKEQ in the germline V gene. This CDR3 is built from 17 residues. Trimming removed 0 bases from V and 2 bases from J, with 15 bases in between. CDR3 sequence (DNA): TGTGCCAGCAGCCAAGAAAGAGGAAACAGGGCCACAGATACGCAGTATTTT. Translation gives CASSQERGNRATDTQYF.

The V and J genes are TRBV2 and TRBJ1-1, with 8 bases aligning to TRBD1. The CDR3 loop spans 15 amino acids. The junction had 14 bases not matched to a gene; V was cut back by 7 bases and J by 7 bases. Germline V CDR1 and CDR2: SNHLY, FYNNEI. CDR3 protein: CASMRDRSLEGEAFF. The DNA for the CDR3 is TGTGCCAGCATGCGGGACAGGTCCCTTGAGGGTGAAGCTTTCTTT.

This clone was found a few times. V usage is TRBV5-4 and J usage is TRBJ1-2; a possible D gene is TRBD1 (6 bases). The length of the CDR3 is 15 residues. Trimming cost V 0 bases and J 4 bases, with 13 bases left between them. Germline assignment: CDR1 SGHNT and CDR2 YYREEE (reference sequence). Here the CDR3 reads CASSLGKGTSYGYTF. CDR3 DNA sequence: TGTGCCAGCAGCTTGGGCAAGGGGACAAGCTATGGCTACACCTTC. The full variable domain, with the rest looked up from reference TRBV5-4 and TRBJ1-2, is ETGVTQSPTHLIKTRGQQVTLRCSSQSGHNTVSWYQQALGQGPQFIFQYYREEENGRGNFPPRFSGLQFPNYSSELNVNALELDDSALYLCASSLGKGTSYGYTFGSGTRLTVV.

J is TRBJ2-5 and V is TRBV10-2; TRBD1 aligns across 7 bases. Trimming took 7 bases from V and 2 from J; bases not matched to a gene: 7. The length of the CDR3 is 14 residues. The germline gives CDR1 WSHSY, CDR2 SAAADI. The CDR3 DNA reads TGCGCCAGCAAAGTAGGGACAGAACAAGAGACCCAGTACTTC. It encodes CASKVGTEQETQYF.

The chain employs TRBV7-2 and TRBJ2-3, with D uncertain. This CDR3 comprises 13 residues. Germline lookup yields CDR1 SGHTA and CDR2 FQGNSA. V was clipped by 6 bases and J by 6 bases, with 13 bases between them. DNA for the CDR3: TGTGCCAGCAGGGGCGCAGTTTCGGATACGCAGTATTTT. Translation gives CASRGAVSDTQYF. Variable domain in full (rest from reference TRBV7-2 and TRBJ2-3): GAGVSQSPSNKVTEKGKDVELRCDPISGHTALYWYRQSLGQGLEFLIYFQGNSAPDKSGLPSDRFSAERTGGSVSTLTIQRTQQEDSAVYLCASRGAVSDTQYFGPGTRLTVL.